This TCR beta chain stems from a study of shared clonotypes between healthy human individuals. Background on the study: Every donor yielded three CD4 naive, three CD4 memory, two CD8 naive and one CD8 memory plate.

As regards this clone: The antigen remains undetermined.

V was pared by 6 bases and J by 0 bases, with 6 bases of the junction left unmatched. Germline CDR1 is MDHEN and CDR2 is SYDVKM. This CDR3 has 16 residues. General observations from the study: Only a few donors were included, so the genetic and exposure-history diversity represented was limited.

Researchers divided each subset's genomic DNA evenly across several immunoSEQ plates. The repertoire was sequenced with immunoSEQ multiplex PCR; TCRdb's copy has only in-frame clones and lacks some. The sample carries over a million clones, approximately 72% recorded once. Material for sequencing was memory CD4+ T cells sorted from blood. Subset indicated: CD45RA-negative fraction. This receptor was taken from a man younger than 35 in good health. The chain uses TRBV28 and TRBJ2-1, with TRBD2 matching 9 bases. The CDR3 sequence is CASRTSGPSSYNEQFF. For the CDR3, the DNA is TGTGCCAGCAGGACTAGCGGACCGAGCTCCTACAATGAGCAGTTCTTC. Full variable domain (missing parts from reference TRBV28 and TRBJ2-1): DVKVTQSSRYLVKRTGEKVFLECVQDMDHENMFWYRQDPGLGLRLIYFSYDVKMKEKGDIPEGYSVSREKKERFSLILESASTNQTSMYLCASRTSGPSSYNEQFFGPGTRLTVL.